The sequence of this T cell receptor beta chain was determined in a study of CD8+CD57+ T cells in acquired aplastic anemia. Study as a whole: DNA recovered from sorted CD4+ and CD8+ cells had a mean of about 3 ug. Healthy donors yielded around 11 million CD4+ cell reads on average.

Study results and caveats: Patients showed no significant difference from controls in CD8+ Simpson's diversity. Some 29 CD8+ CDR3 sequences were shared between patients and controls.

With regard to this clonotype: What it recognizes is unknown. Since the CDR3 does not end with the conserved phenylalanine or tryptophan, this likely comes from a read error.

CDR3 and TCR beta VDJ profiling relied on genomic DNA as the template. TCRdb analysed the reads with MiXCR anew, one entry per CDR3 protein. The repertoire holds some 82,000 distinct CDR3 sequences, with approximately 46% as singletons. V was pared by 5 bases and J by 3 bases, with 1 base of the junction left unmatched. The CDR3 runs 15 residues. The V gene's germline CDR1 is SGDLS and CDR2 YYNGEE. The chain has TRBV9 and TRBJ2-3; TRBD2 matches at 15 bases. Input material: sorted CD4+, CD8+, or CD8+CD57+ T cells (not recorded which) from PBMCs. The clonotype comes from a human donor in good health, serving as a control. CDR3 residues: CASRGLAGGTDTQYL. CDR3 DNA sequence: TGTGCCAGCAGAGGACTAGCGGGGGGGACAGATACGCAGTATCTT.